This entry lists 27 T cell receptor beta chains sequenced from one sample in a study of Ad26.COV2.S vaccination and SARS-CoV-2 variants. The repertoire was sequenced with immunoSEQ multiplex PCR; TCRdb's copy has only in-frame clones and lacks some. The sample has hundreds of thousands of clones, around 89% seen once; the top ten hold 6.4%. Treatment given: about 20 received Ad26.COV2.S at low or high dose, single or two shots; about 5 received placebo; per-sample allocation not given. Collection of samples fell on day 63 after the first vaccine or placebo injection. The material sequenced was peripheral blood, taken in a trial of Ad26.COV2.S vaccine versus placebo. Receptors originate from a person aged 18-65 years who received the Ad26.COV2.S COVID-19 vaccine or a placebo.

The rearrangement joins TRBV5-1 to TRBJ1-1; 7 bases agree with TRBD1. CDR1 and CDR2 (germline): SGHRS, YFSETQ. The CDR3 covers 14 residues. Losses at the gene ends were 4 bases for V and 1 base for J; bases not matched to a gene: 4. CDR3 sequence: CASSARDRNTEAFF. The CDR3 DNA sequence: TGCGCCAGCAGCGCCCGGGACAGGAACACTGAAGCTTTCTTT.

J is TRBJ1-1 and V is TRBV7-9; D unclear. The CDR3 sequence is 14 residues long. V lost 4 bases and J lost 5, with 14 bases in between. Germline CDR1 is SEHNR and CDR2 is FQNEAQ (reference sequence). The CDR3 spells CASSWTSTRTEAFF. In nucleotides, the CDR3 is TGTGCCAGCAGCTGGACCTCCACCAGGACTGAAGCTTTCTTT.

The rearrangement uses TRBV7-3 and TRBJ2-5; tentative D call: TRBD2 (5 bases). The CDR3 is made up of 14 amino acids. V was clipped by 4 bases and J by 3 bases, with 12 bases between them. Germline CDR1 is SGHTA and CDR2 is FQGTGA. DNA for the CDR3: TGTGCCAGCAGCTCCGGGGTCCGAGAAGAGACCCAGTACTTC. The encoded protein is CASSSGVREETQYF.

The chain joins TRBV4-3 to TRBJ2-2; 10 bases are shared with TRBD1. V lost 4 bases and J lost 4; bases outside the gene matches: 6. There are 16 residues in the CDR3. Per the germline V gene, CDR1 is LGHNA and CDR2 is YSLEER. The CDR3 nucleotides read TGCGCCAGCAGCCCCGGGACAGGGGCTGCCACCGGGGAGCTGTTTTTT. This sequence encodes CASSPGTGAATGELFF.

The chain has TRBV4-2 and TRBJ1-1; D is uncertain. The CDR3 sequence is 14 residues long. CDR1 is LGHNA and CDR2 is YNFKEQ in the germline V gene. Between the trimmed V and J ends, which lost 4 bases and 0 bases, there was a span of 9 bases. Here the CDR3 DNA reads TGTGCCAGCAGCCTTAACCGGGTGAACACTGAAGCTTTCTTT. Its translation is CASSLNRVNTEAFF.

This rearrangement joins TRBV7-3 to TRBJ2-5, with 11 nucleotides matching TRBD2. Trimming took 5 bases from V and 1 from J; bases not matched to a gene: 6. Germline loops: CDR1 SGHTA, CDR2 FQGTGA. This CDR3 region has 16 residues. Here the CDR3 reads CASSLPGTSGQETQYF. In nucleotides, the CDR3 is TGTGCCAGCAGCCTCCCTGGGACTAGCGGCCAAGAGACCCAGTACTTC.

The V call is TRBV7-3, the J call TRBJ2-3; D perhaps matches TRBD2 (6 bases). Germline V gene lookup returns CDR1 SGHTA and CDR2 FQGTGA. The CDR3 sequence is 12 residues long. V lost 5 bases to trimming and J lost 9 bases, with 12 bases between them. The CDR3, as DNA: TGTGCCAGCAGCCGGGAGACCGGCACGCAGTATTTT. Translating it yields CASSRETGTQYF. The full variable domain, in which reference TRBV7-3 and TRBJ2-3 provide the parts outside the CDR3, is GAGVSQTPSNKVTEKGKYVELRCDPISGHTALYWYRQSLGQGPEFLIYFQGTGAADDSGLPNDRFFAVRPEGSVSTLKIQRTERGDSAVYLCASSRETGTQYFGPGTRLTVL.

V and J are TRBV29-1 and TRBJ2-7, with D hard to call. Germline CDR1 is SQVTM and CDR2 is ANQGSEA. The CDR3 spans 11 residues. The V and J ends lost 3 bases and 4 bases respectively, with 7 bases between them. The CDR3 DNA follows: TGCAGCGTTGATTCGGAATACGAGCAGTACTTC. Translating it yields CSVDSEYEQYF.

The gene calls are TRBV27 and TRBJ1-1; 7 bases align to TRBD1. Trimming cost V 3 bases and J 5 bases; bases outside gene matches: 9. From germline, CDR1 is MNHEY and CDR2 SMNVEV (reference sequence). The CDR3 spans 15 residues. CDR3 coding DNA: TGTGCCAGCAGTTTTCGACAGGGTGGGTGGACTGAAGCTTTCTTT. Translating it yields CASSFRQGGWTEAFF.

This chain connects TRBV3-1 (or the pseudogene TRBV3-2) to TRBJ2-5; D may be TRBD1 (5 bases). Germline-derived CDR1 and CDR2 are LGHDT and YNNKEL (reference sequence). With 9 bases removed from V and 0 bases from J, the gap between germline ends came to 17 bases. CDR3 length: 15 amino acids. CDR3 sequence: CASTPIGAYQETQYF. As DNA, the CDR3 is TGTGCCAGTACCCCCATAGGGGCGTACCAAGAGACCCAGTACTTC.

V usage is TRBV27 and J usage is TRBJ1-5, with D perhaps matching TRBD1 (6 bases). The CDR3 consists of 15 residues. The germline V gene encodes CDR1 MNHEY and CDR2 SMNVEV (reference sequence). V gave up 6 bases and J gave up 0 bases, with 12 bases separating them. The DNA of the CDR3 is TGTGCCAGCAGCTGGGGACACCCTAGCAATCAGCCCCAGCATTTT. Amino acids: CASSWGHPSNQPQHF.

V is TRBV28 and J is TRBJ1-6; D gene unclear. CDR1 is MDHEN and CDR2 is SYDVKM in the germline V gene. The V and J ends lost 1 base and 10 bases respectively, with 8 bases between them. CDR3 length: 13 amino acids. The chain's CDR3 is CASSLSQTSPLHF. In nucleotides, the CDR3 is TGTGCCAGCAGTTTATCGCAGACATCACCCCTCCACTTT.

The genes are TRBV6-5 and TRBJ2-1; TRBD1 is a possible D gene (6 bases). This CDR3 region has 13 residues. With 0 bases removed from V and 9 bases from J, the gap between germline ends came to 9 bases. Germline CDR1 MNHEY, CDR2 SVGAGI. The CDR3 DNA reads as TGTGCCAGCAGTTACTCAGACAGGTCTGAGCAGTTCTTC. This encodes CASSYSDRSEQFF.

This sequence joins TRBV5-6 and TRBJ1-6, with D possibly being TRBD1 (6 bases). Deletions cut 0 bases from V and 8 bases from J, with 12 bases between. Per the germline V gene, CDR1 is SGHDT and CDR2 is YYEEEE. This CDR3 region has 15 residues. CDR3 in DNA: TGTGCCAGCAGCTTGGGCGACAGGACATATTCACCCCTCCACTTT. As protein: CASSLGDRTYSPLHF.

Remarks on this clone: Other nucleotide sequences from this sample produce the same CDR3. The chain uses TRBV30 and TRBJ1-1, with TRBD1 identical over 7 bases. V lost 3 bases and J lost 0; bases outside the gene matches: 1. From germline, CDR1 is GTSNPN and CDR2 SVGIG (reference sequence). The CDR3 has 13 residues. The DNA of the CDR3 is TGTGCCTGGAGCGGACAGGTGAACACTGAAGCTTTCTTT. Its translation is CAWSGQVNTEAFF. The complete variable domain, with remaining parts taken from reference TRBV30 and TRBJ1-1, reads SQTIHQWPATLVQPVGSPLSLECTVEGTSNPNLYWYRQAAGRGLQLLFYSVGIGQISSEVPQNLSASRPQDRQFILSSKKLLLSDSGFYLCAWSGQVNTEAFFGQGTRLTVV.

The rearrangement joins TRBV5-4 to TRBJ1-6; no reliable D call. V lost 7 bases, J lost 7 bases, and 18 bases lay in between. The CDR3 sequence is 15 residues long. The germline CDR1 and CDR2 sequences are SGHNT and YYREEE (reference sequence). CDR3 sequence: CASRKQEGRNSPLHF. For the CDR3, the DNA is TGTGCCAGCCGTAAGCAGGAGGGTCGGAATTCACCCCTCCACTTT.

The chain joins TRBV29-1 to TRBJ2-3; D gene ambiguous. The CDR3 consists of 12 residues. Germline-derived CDR1 and CDR2 are SQVTM and ANQGSEA. Trimming left V 7 bases short and J 0 bases short, with 8 bases between. The CDR3 nucleotides read TGCAGCGATAGTTCGAGCACAGATACGCAGTATTTT. Translated: CSDSSSTDTQYF.

The chain combines TRBV21-1 with TRBJ1-6. TRBV21-1 is termed a pseudogene. CDR3 size: 20 residues. CDR3 sequence reads: CASSSRGRSPISSYNSPLHF. As DNA, the CDR3 is TGTGCCAGCAGCTCGCGGGGCCGCTCACCGATTAGCTCCTATAATTCACCCCTCCACTTT.

This chain uses TRBV7-9 with TRBJ1-5; 8 bases fit TRBD1. The CDR3 is made up of 15 amino acids. Germline CDR1 reads SEHNR; CDR2 reads FQNEAQ (reference sequence). The V segment lost 4 bases and the J segment 5 bases; nucleotides outside the gene matches: 7. The CDR3, as DNA: TGTGCCAGCAGCTCCTGGACAGGGTTAGATCAGCCCCAGCATTTT. Encoded protein: CASSSWTGLDQPQHF.

The chain recombines TRBV19 with TRBJ1-5, with 7 bases aligning to TRBD1. Trimming cost V 7 bases and J 2 bases; bases outside gene matches: 5. The CDR3 contains 14 residues. The germline gives CDR1 LNHDA, CDR2 SQIVND (reference sequence). DNA for the CDR3: TGTGCCAGTAAGTTCAGGGGGGGCAATCAGCCCCAGCATTTT. It encodes CASKFRGGNQPQHF. The variable domain in full, completed from reference TRBV19 and TRBJ1-5, reads DGGITQSPKYLFRKEGQNVTLSCEQNLNHDAMYWYRQDPGQGLRLIYYSQIVNDFQKGDIAEGYSVSREKKESFPLTVTSAQKNPTAFYLCASKFRGGNQPQHFGDGTRLSIL.

This clone was seen a single time. This sequence joins TRBV9 and TRBJ2-7; tentatively, D is TRBD1 (6 bases). V was shortened by 0 bases and J by 0 bases, with 7 bases between the two germline ends. Per germline, CDR1 SGDLS and CDR2 YYNGEE. The CDR3 length is 14 residues. The CDR3 is CASSVVDSSYEQYF. The CDR3 nucleotides read TGTGCCAGCAGCGTAGTGGACAGCTCCTACGAGCAGTACTTC.

The chain joins TRBV11-2 to TRBJ1-4, with D maybe TRBD1 (6 bases). The CDR3 is 14 amino acids. V lost 5 bases and J lost 3, with 10 bases in between. Germline V CDR1 and CDR2: SGHAT, FQNNGV. The CDR3 nucleotides read TGTGCCAGCAGCCTGGACAGAGCTAATGAAAAACTGTTTTTT. Its translation: CASSLDRANEKLFF.

V is TRBV7-3 and J is TRBJ2-7; TRBD2 is a possible D gene (6 bases). CDR3 length equals 13 residues. The germline V gene encodes CDR1 SGHTA and CDR2 FQGTGA. Trimming shortened V by 5 bases and J by 7 bases, and 15 bases separated the two germline ends. CDR3 nucleotide sequence: TGTGCCAGCAGCCCGGGACCTGGGAGGGAGCAGTACTTC. It translates to CASSPGPGREQYF.

This chain links TRBV27 with TRBJ1-2; D might be TRBD1 (6 bases). Germline values: CDR1 MNHEY, CDR2 SMNVEV (reference sequence). The CDR3 spans 17 residues. Trimming left V 4 bases short and J 8 bases short, with 26 bases between. The CDR3 sequence: CASSSKPLSAGTQGYTF. The CDR3 DNA is TGTGCCAGCAGTTCAAAGCCACTCTCAGCAGGGACACAGGGCTACACCTTC.

This clone was seen only a few times. The V and J genes are TRBV6-5 and TRBJ2-1; no clear D gene. CDR3 length equals 14 residues. V lost 2 bases, J lost 5 bases, and 10 bases lay in between. Germline-derived CDR1 and CDR2 are MNHEY and SVGAGI. The CDR3 here is CASSYEVLNNEQFF. The CDR3 DNA is TGTGCCAGCAGTTACGAGGTTTTGAACAATGAGCAGTTCTTC.

The chain combines TRBV4-1 with TRBJ2-2; 15 bases are shared with TRBD2. The CDR3 is made up of 17 amino acids. Germline loops: CDR1 MGHRA, CDR2 YSYEKL. The trim removed 0 bases at V and 8 bases at J, leaving 4 bases unmatched. The CDR3 sequence is CASSQDQGLAGGGELFF. CDR3 sequence (DNA): TGCGCCAGCAGCCAAGATCAGGGACTAGCGGGGGGTGGGGAGCTGTTTTTT.

The chain employs TRBV2 and TRBJ1-3; TRBD1 aligns across 8 bases. The CDR3 is 16 amino acids. Per germline, CDR1 SNHLY and CDR2 FYNNEI. V lost 6 bases and J lost 0; bases outside the gene matches: 7. The CDR3 spells CASSDGQGSSGNTIYF. As DNA, the CDR3 is TGTGCCAGCAGCGATGGACAGGGAAGCTCTGGAAACACCATATATTTT.